This T cell receptor beta chain was profiled in a study of chronic HIV infection and antiretroviral therapy. TCRdb independently ran MiXCR on the 5' RACE reads; one entry per CDR3 protein. This repertoire shows 40,000 to 50,000 distinct CDR3 sequences, approximately 20% found once; its top ten account for over 2.5%. In its sample, this clonotype was seen a few times. Germline assignment: CDR1 SGDLS and CDR2 YYNGEE. The length of the CDR3 is 14 residues. The V and J ends lost 6 bases and 0 bases respectively, with 7 bases between them. The chain has TRBV9 and TRBJ2-6; no clear D gene. The receptor's source is an adult who had HIV and had not received antiretroviral therapy, or was an uninfected healthy control (not recorded which). Sequenced input: peripheral blood. CDR3 coding DNA: TGTGCCAGCACCCCAGACTCTGGGGCCAACGTCCTGACTTTC. Translating gives CASTPDSGANVLTF.